This entry is about one T cell receptor (beta chain). This specimen comes from a study of radiotherapy plus CTLA-4 blockade in lung cancer. Produced via immunoSEQ multiplex PCR; TCRdb's table is partial and in-frame only. The data hold 120,000 or so clones, with approximately 84% observed a single time. The CDR3 totals 15 residues. V shed 8 bases and J 6 bases; nucleotides not matched to a gene: 12. Germline lookup yields CDR1 SGHAT and CDR2 FQNNGV. The sample in question was peripheral blood, obtained from a patient treated with radiotherapy plus ipilimumab. The gene calls are TRBV11-2 and TRBJ2-3; TRBD2 matches at 9 bases. The source is a human donor with non-small cell lung cancer who had a partial response to radiotherapy plus ipilimumab. The CDR3 sequence is CASGLTSGVRDTQYF. CDR3 in DNA: TGTGCCAGCGGTTTGACTAGCGGAGTCCGGGATACGCAGTATTTT.